The 25 T cell receptor beta chains presented below share a single source sample, sequenced in a study of long-term antiretroviral therapy in people with HIV (dated by TCRdb to between 2021 and 2022). The immunoSEQ hsTCRB v3.0 assay was used at survey level resolution to sequence the TRB variable region. This immuneACCESS table, as held by TCRdb, lists in-frame sequences with V and J called but not all clones. Of the missing ones, under half trace to an unresolved V gene in checked studies; the others have no known cause. The sample includes about 23,000 clones, with 70% to 90% observed a single time. The ten largest clonotypes hold about 12% of the sample. Sequences were derived from unsorted PBMCs, sampled 1.6 years after starting antiretroviral therapy. The receptors derive from a man aged 35 to 55 with HIV.

This chain connects TRBV5-1 to TRBJ1-5, with a weak D call TRBD1 (5 bases). The CDR3 is made up of 16 amino acids. The V gene's germline CDR1 is SGHRS and CDR2 YFSETQ. Trimming took off 4 bases at V and 0 bases at J, with 14 bases between the two ends. CDR3 region: CASSGRGRYSNQPQHF. CDR3 nucleotide sequence: TGCGCCAGCAGCGGACGGGGACGTTATAGCAATCAGCCCCAGCATTTT.

The chain recombines TRBV9 with TRBJ2-7, with TRBD2 matching over 12 bases. V shed 4 bases, J shed 0 bases, and the junction held 5 bases outside the gene matches. This CDR3 spans 16 amino acids. Germline V gives CDR1 SGDLS, CDR2 YYNGEE. CDR3 region: CASSPTTSGGSYEQYF. The CDR3 DNA follows: TGTGCCAGCAGCCCCACGACTAGCGGGGGCTCCTACGAGCAGTACTTC.

The CDR3 DNA reads TGTGCCAGCAGTTTGGCAGGGGGCGAGTACAGAGGGGCAGATACGCAGTATTTT. Its translation is CASSLAGGEYRGADTQYF. V and J are TRBV27 and TRBJ2-3, with 8 bases fitting TRBD1. The germline CDR1 and CDR2 sequences are MNHEY and SMNVEV (reference sequence). The V and J ends lost 3 bases and 4 bases, in that order; junction bases with no gene match: 15. The CDR3 is 18 residues long.

The V gene is TRBV6-1, the J gene TRBJ1-5; unclear D gene. Germline V gene data show CDR1 as MNHNS and CDR2 as SASEGT. Trimming pared 3 bases from V and 5 bases from J, leaving 8 bases between. The CDR3 consists of 13 residues. The CDR3 loop reads CASSEGRHQPQHF. The CDR3 coding sequence is TGTGCCAGCAGTGAGGGCCGCCATCAGCCCCAGCATTTT.

This chain links TRBV5-1 with TRBJ2-1; TRBD2 aligns across 12 bases. V trimming: 4 bases; J trimming: 4 bases; junction bases outside the gene matches: 3. Germline values: CDR1 SGHRS, CDR2 YFSETQ. There are 15 residues in the CDR3. In nucleotides, the CDR3 is TGCGCCAGCAGCGGGACTAGCGGGTTTTACAATGAGCAGTTCTTC. Translating gives CASSGTSGFYNEQFF. The full variable domain, completed using reference TRBV5-1 and TRBJ2-1, is KAGVTQTPRYLIKTRGQQVTLSCSPISGHRSVSWYQQTPGQGLQFLFEYFSETQRNKGNFPGRFSGRQFSNSRSEMNVSTLELGDSALYLCASSGTSGFYNEQFFGPGTRLTVL.

This chain links TRBV15 with TRBJ2-7, with 13 bases identical to TRBD2. The CDR3 spans 17 residues. Germline lookup yields CDR1 LNHNV and CDR2 YYDKDF (reference sequence). V lost 0 bases, J lost 6 bases, and 8 bases stayed unmatched. The chain's CDR3 is CATSRETSGGRDGEQYF. In nucleotides, the CDR3 is TGTGCCACCAGCAGAGAGACTAGCGGGGGGCGGGACGGCGAGCAGTACTTC.

The J gene is TRBJ2-7, the V gene TRBV11-2, with D perhaps assigned TRBD1 or TRBD2 (5 bases each). Per germline, CDR1 SGHAT and CDR2 FQNNGV. Trimming pared 5 bases from V and 4 bases from J, leaving 15 bases between. This CDR3 has 14 residues. Here the CDR3 DNA reads TGTGCCAGCAGCCGGGGACGGCTGGGGTACGAGCAGTACTTC. Protein sequence: CASSRGRLGYEQYF. The full variable domain, completed using reference TRBV11-2 and TRBJ2-7, is EAGVAQSPRYKIIEKRQSVAFWCNPISGHATLYWYQQILGQGPKLLIQFQNNGVVDDSQLPKDRFSAERLKGVDSTLKIQPAKLEDSAVYLCASSRGRLGYEQYFGPGTRLTVT.

The chain recombines TRBV6-5 with TRBJ1-1, with 8 bases fitting TRBD1. V lost 6 bases, J lost 3 bases, and 9 bases stayed unmatched. The CDR3 extends over 15 amino acids. Germline V gene data show CDR1 as MNHEY and CDR2 as SVGAGI. The CDR3 nucleotides read TGTGCCAGCAGACCCGCCGGACAGGGCCACACTGAAGCTTTCTTT. Its translation is CASRPAGQGHTEAFF.

This sequence joins TRBV5-1 and TRBJ2-7; D not resolved. The CDR3 covers 14 residues. The germline gives CDR1 SGHRS, CDR2 YFSETQ. V lost 4 bases and J lost 5, with 16 bases in between. The chain's CDR3 is CASSPNHPSDEQYF. CDR3 in DNA: TGCGCCAGCAGCCCTAACCACCCCTCGGACGAGCAGTACTTC.

This clone was seen just once. The chain is built from TRBV7-9 and TRBJ1-2; D remains ambiguous. Germline CDR1 and CDR2: SEHNR and FQNEAQ (reference sequence). The length of the CDR3 is 13 residues. V gave up 3 bases and J gave up 3 bases, with 8 bases separating them. CDR3 coding DNA: TGTGCCAGCAGCTTTACCGGGGACTATGGCTACACCTTC. As protein: CASSFTGDYGYTF.

This chain links TRBV4-2 with TRBJ1-2; a weak D match, TRBD1 (5 bases). The CDR3 loop spans 19 amino acids. V shed 2 bases and J shed 7 bases, with 29 bases lying between them. Germline V gene data show CDR1 as LGHNA and CDR2 as YNFKEQ. The DNA for the CDR3 is TGTGCCAGCAGCCAACGGAACGTGAATGACAGAGTTTCTTCTATTGGCTACACCTTC. It is translated as CASSQRNVNDRVSSIGYTF.

The chain carries TRBV18 and TRBJ1-1; D unclear. V was shortened by 4 bases and J by 1 base, with 4 bases between the two germline ends. Germline V CDR1 and CDR2: KGHSH, LQKENI. The CDR3 loop spans 12 amino acids. The CDR3 nucleotides read TGTGCCAGCTCACACAGGAACACTGAAGCTTTCTTT. Amino acid sequence: CASSHRNTEAFF. The full variable domain, rest sourced from reference TRBV18 and TRBJ1-1, is NAGVMQNPRHLVRRRGQEARLRCSPMKGHSHVYWYRQLPEEGLKFMVYLQKENIIDESGMPKERFSAEFPKEGPSILRIQQVVRGDSAAYFCASSHRNTEAFFGQGTRLTVV.

The chain links TRBV28 to TRBJ2-6; unclear D gene. The CDR3 covers 15 residues. The V and J ends lost 6 bases and 0 bases respectively, with 9 bases between them. Germline values: CDR1 MDHEN, CDR2 SYDVKM. CDR3 bases: TGTGCCAGCAGATCTATGAGCTCTGGGGCCAACGTCCTGACTTTC. This gives the protein CASRSMSSGANVLTF. Variable domain in full (rest from reference TRBV28 and TRBJ2-6): DVKVTQSSRYLVKRTGEKVFLECVQDMDHENMFWYRQDPGLGLRLIYFSYDVKMKEKGDIPEGYSVSREKKERFSLILESASTNQTSMYLCASRSMSSGANVLTFGAGSRLTVL.

This clone occurred once. The V and J genes are TRBV6-5 and TRBJ1-1; D is unresolved. CDR3 length: 15 amino acids. CDR1 MNHEY and CDR2 SVGAGI come from the germline V gene. Trimming cost V 4 bases and J 4 bases, with 16 bases left between them. The chain's CDR3 is CASSLALRPLTEAFF. The CDR3 DNA sequence: TGTGCCAGCAGTTTGGCCCTTCGACCCCTCACTGAAGCTTTCTTT.

V and J are TRBV9 and TRBJ2-1; D is possibly TRBD2 (6 bases). This CDR3 comprises 20 residues. Trimming cost V 0 bases and J 7 bases, with 29 bases left between them. Germline lookup yields CDR1 SGDLS and CDR2 YYNGEE. The CDR3 DNA is TGTGCCAGCAGCGTAGTAAACAGTTCGGGACGGGGGTTTTACGGGAATGAGCAGTTCTTC. This gives the protein CASSVVNSSGRGFYGNEQFF.

This sequence joins TRBV6-5 and TRBJ1-2; 10 bases line up with TRBD1. This CDR3 contains 16 residues. Germline values: CDR1 MNHEY, CDR2 SVGAGI. V was pared by 0 bases and J by 4 bases, with 5 bases of the junction left unmatched. The CDR3 spells CASSYSGTGEIYGYTF. CDR3 nucleotide sequence: TGTGCCAGCAGTTACTCTGGGACAGGGGAAATCTATGGCTACACCTTC.

The chain carries TRBV6-5 and TRBJ1-2, with D possibly TRBD1 on 5 matching bases. CDR1 is MNHEY and CDR2 is SVGAGI in the germline V gene. Trimming took 2 bases from V and 13 from J, leaving 11 bases between them. The CDR3 contains 11 residues. The CDR3 nucleotides are TGTGCCAGCAGTTACGGGGAGGGGTGCACCTTC. Translated: CASSYGEGCTF.

This chain joins TRBV5-4 and TRBJ2-3; 8 bases are a match to TRBD2. V shed 3 bases, J shed 0 bases, and the junction held 6 bases outside the gene matches. The CDR3 sequence is 16 residues long. Germline V gene sequence: CDR1 SGHNT, CDR2 YYREEE (reference sequence). CDR3 loop: CASSSGGGRSTDTQYF. DNA for the CDR3: TGTGCCAGCAGCTCCGGGGGGGGGAGAAGCACAGATACGCAGTATTTT.

There are a few counts of this clone. V usage is TRBV18 and J usage is TRBJ2-6; D is unclear. From germline, CDR1 is KGHSH and CDR2 LQKENI. This CDR3 region has 16 residues. V was clipped by 0 bases and J by 0 bases, with 6 bases between them. CDR3 residues: CASSPPASSGANVLTF. The CDR3 nucleotides are TGTGCCAGCTCACCACCGGCAAGCTCTGGGGCCAACGTCCTGACTTTC.

The chain employs TRBV5-8 and TRBJ1-3; possible D gene TRBD1, 5 bases. The CDR3 totals 14 residues. V lost 1 base and J 5 bases, leaving 10 bases between the germline ends. CDR1 is SGHTS and CDR2 is YDEGEE in the germline V gene. Here the CDR3 reads CASSLLGDRNTIYF. The CDR3, as DNA: TGTGCCAGCAGCTTGCTGGGGGATCGAAACACCATATATTTT.

The genes are TRBV7-9 and TRBJ2-2; no clear D. Germline CDR1 and CDR2: SEHNR and FQNEAQ (reference sequence). Trimming cost V 2 bases and J 7 bases, with 14 bases left between them. CDR3 size: 15 residues. CDR3 sequence reads: CASSLLISRSGELFF. Here the CDR3 DNA reads TGTGCCAGCAGCTTACTGATTAGTCGGAGCGGGGAGCTGTTTTTT.

This clone has more than one count but fewer than ten. The rearrangement joins TRBV19 to TRBJ2-1; D is undetermined. The CDR3 runs to 18 residues. The V end lost 2 bases, the J end lost 8 bases, and 25 bases lay between the germline ends. The germline V gene has CDR1 LNHDA and CDR2 SQIVND (reference sequence). The CDR3, as DNA: TGTGCCAGTAGTATAAAAAGTACGCCGGGTCACCCCTCCGATGAGCAGTTCTTC. Encoded protein: CASSIKSTPGHPSDEQFF.

The chain uses TRBV7-9 and TRBJ1-1; tentatively, D is TRBD1 (5 bases). The germline CDR1 and CDR2 sequences are SEHNR and FQNEAQ (reference sequence). Trimming removed 2 bases from V and 1 base from J, with 8 bases in between. CDR3 length: 14 residues. DNA for the CDR3: TGTGCCAGCAGCTTAAACCAGGGGAACACTGAAGCTTTCTTT. Residues: CASSLNQGNTEAFF. The full variable domain, its missing parts supplied by reference TRBV7-9 and TRBJ1-1, is DTGVSQNPRHKITKRGQNVTFRCDPISEHNRLYWYRQTLGQGPEFLTYFQNEAQLEKSRLLSDRFSAERPKGSFSTLEIQRTEQGDSAMYLCASSLNQGNTEAFFGQGTRLTVV.

The chain combines TRBV6-5 with TRBJ2-3, with D possibly being TRBD2 (6 bases). CDR3 length: 16 residues. Trimming left V 0 bases short and J 2 bases short, with 12 bases between. Germline V gene sequence: CDR1 MNHEY, CDR2 SVGAGI. The CDR3 DNA reads as TGTGCCAGCAGTTACTCGATAGCGGCTAACACAGATACGCAGTATTTT. The encoded protein is CASSYSIAANTDTQYF.

CDR3 DNA: TGTGCCAGCAGCGCCGACCCGCGGAACACTGAAGCTTTCTTT. It specifies CASSADPRNTEAFF. The chain couples TRBV7-2 to TRBJ1-1; D gene uncertain. The length of the CDR3 is 14 residues. Germline V CDR1 and CDR2: SGHTA, FQGNSA. Trimming left V 5 bases short and J 1 base short, with 11 bases between.